The 17 T cell receptor beta chains reported below all come from one sample, sequenced in a study of blood T cell repertoires in COVID-19. Clones were sequenced by immunoSEQ multiplex PCR, and TCRdb holds only the in-frame ones, with some missing. The profile shows about 200,000 clones, about 84% of them singletons. The source material was peripheral blood. These receptors were collected from a person in their 70s with COVID-19, enrolled during active disease.

This clone was seen a few times. The genes are TRBV7-9 and TRBJ1-2, with D perhaps matching TRBD1 (5 bases). The CDR3 covers 13 residues. Trimming removed 6 bases at V and 4 bases at J, with 12 bases between. Germline loops: CDR1 SEHNR, CDR2 FQNEAQ (reference sequence). The CDR3 sequence: CASSSTVSYGYTF. CDR3 DNA: TGTGCCAGCAGTTCGACAGTATCCTATGGCTACACCTTC.

The chain recombines TRBV7-2 with TRBJ1-1, with a possible D match to TRBD1 (5 bases). The germline gives CDR1 SGHTA, CDR2 FQGNSA. The ends were cut back, 2 bases at V and 0 bases at J, with 16 bases in the middle. The CDR3 totals 17 residues. CDR3 loop: CASSLQPLQGMNTEAFF. In DNA form, the CDR3 reads TGTGCCAGCAGCTTACAGCCCCTCCAGGGTATGAACACTGAAGCTTTCTTT.

V gene TRBV3-1 (or the pseudogene TRBV3-2) combines with J gene TRBJ1-2; D not resolved. This CDR3 has 14 residues. Trimming stripped 4 bases from V and 6 bases from J, with 15 bases between. Germline lookup yields CDR1 LGHDT and CDR2 YNNKEL (reference sequence). The DNA for the CDR3 is TGTGCCAGCAGCCCTAAAAGCGGGTCAGATGGCTACACCTTC. It translates to CASSPKSGSDGYTF.

In regard to this clone: Sequence at one end of the junction differs from germline and may be a read error. This chain uses TRBV28 with TRBJ2-5, with a weak D call TRBD1 (6 bases). The CDR3 has 13 residues. CDR1 and CDR2 from the germline V gene are MDHEN and SYDVKM. The CDR3 region is CASNLQGSETQYF. DNA of the CDR3: TGTGCCAGCAATTTACAGGGTTCGGAGACCCAGTACTTC.

This rearrangement joins TRBV2 to TRBJ1-5; tentatively, D is TRBD1 (5 bases). Trimming cost V 6 bases and J 0 bases, with 6 bases left between them. Germline V gene lookup returns CDR1 SNHLY and CDR2 FYNNEI. CDR3 size: 13 residues. CDR3 loop: CASRGDSNQPQHF. CDR3 sequence (DNA): TGTGCCAGCAGAGGGGATAGCAATCAGCCCCAGCATTTT.

The rearrangement joins TRBV6-2 or TRBV6-3 to TRBJ2-7, with TRBD1 matching over 8 bases. J lost 2 bases, V lost 5 bases, and 8 bases had no gene match. In germline, CDR1 is MNHEY, CDR2 SVGEGT. The CDR3 consists of 15 residues. The CDR3 coding sequence is TGTGCCAGCAGTGGGACGGACAGGGCGCCCTACGAGCAGTACTTC. Protein product: CASSGTDRAPYEQYF.

This chain uses TRBV4-3 with TRBJ2-7; 10 bases map to TRBD1. V trimming: 2 bases; J trimming: 2 bases; junction bases outside the gene matches: 6. This CDR3 region has 16 residues. CDR1 is LGHNA, CDR2 YSLEER, per germline. The CDR3: CASSQSGTGETYEQYF. The CDR3 coding sequence is TGCGCCAGCAGCCAATCAGGGACAGGGGAAACCTACGAGCAGTACTTC.

V and J are TRBV6-1 and TRBJ2-3; D gene unclear. The CDR3 extends over 12 amino acids. V was trimmed by 3 bases and J by 6 bases, leaving 7 bases between them. Germline V gives CDR1 MNHNS, CDR2 SASEGT. The chain's CDR3 is CASSDLADTQYF. Written as DNA, the CDR3 is TGTGCCAGCAGTGATCTCGCGGATACGCAGTATTTT.

CDR3 region: CSVDTSANEQFF. As DNA, the CDR3 is TGCAGCGTTGATACTAGCGCCAATGAGCAGTTCTTC. The chain employs TRBV29-1 and TRBJ2-1, with TRBD2 matching over 7 bases. The CDR3 covers 12 residues. After removal of 3 bases from V and 6 bases from J, the junction contained 2 bases not matched to a gene. Germline values: CDR1 SQVTM, CDR2 ANQGSEA.

This chain links TRBV15 with TRBJ1-1; TRBD1 is a possible D gene (6 bases). Germline V CDR1 and CDR2: LNHNV, YYDKDF (reference sequence). With 6 bases removed from V and 0 bases from J, the gap between germline ends came to 17 bases. The CDR3 length is 16 residues. CDR3: CATRRDRLFLNTEAFF. DNA of the CDR3: TGTGCCACCAGACGTGACAGGTTGTTCCTGAACACTGAAGCTTTCTTT.

The J gene is TRBJ1-5, the V gene TRBV7-9; 7 bases align to TRBD1. The CDR3 has 16 amino acids. CDR1 is SEHNR and CDR2 is FQNEAQ in the germline V gene (reference sequence). Unmatched junction bases numbered 11, after V lost 2 bases and J lost 7 bases. This chain's CDR3 is CASSLRDGQDEQPQHF. The CDR3 DNA reads TGTGCCAGCAGCTTACGAGACGGACAGGATGAGCAGCCCCAGCATTTT.

This clone was counted once. CDR3 loop: CASSLVRGPSPYEQYF. CDR3 DNA sequence: TGCGCCAGCAGCTTGGTAAGGGGGCCGAGCCCCTACGAGCAGTACTTC. The V call is TRBV5-1, the J call TRBJ2-7; 7 bases are shared with TRBD1. CDR1 and CDR2 from the germline V gene are SGHRS and YFSETQ. This CDR3 is 16 amino acids long. Trimming cost V 0 bases and J 2 bases; bases outside gene matches: 8.

This clone was seen a handful of times. The chain has TRBV4-2 and TRBJ1-4; 7 positions match TRBD1. The CDR3 covers 16 residues. The junction had 9 bases not matched to a gene; V was cut back by 2 bases and J by 6 bases. Per germline, CDR1 LGHNA and CDR2 YNFKEQ. The CDR3 loop reads CASSQRGHRGDEKLFF. Written as DNA, the CDR3 is TGTGCCAGCAGCCAACGAGGACACAGGGGCGATGAAAAACTGTTTTTT.

The J gene is TRBJ1-4, the V gene TRBV6-2 or TRBV6-3; unclear D gene. Per germline, CDR1 MNHEY and CDR2 SVGEGT. There are 14 residues in the CDR3. With 5 bases removed from V and 6 bases from J, the gap between germline ends came to 13 bases. CDR3 sequence: CASSNSGWDEKLFF. CDR3 sequence (DNA): TGTGCCAGCAGTAACAGTGGGTGGGATGAAAAACTGTTTTTT.

The chain is built from TRBV4-3 and TRBJ1-4, with D unclear. Germline loops: CDR1 LGHNA, CDR2 YSLEER. The CDR3 covers 14 residues. The V end lost 1 base, the J end lost 5 bases, and 8 bases lay between the germline ends. CDR3 amino acids: CASSQARLNEKLFF. CDR3 sequence (DNA): TGCGCCAGCAGCCAAGCCAGGCTGAATGAAAAACTGTTTTTT.

This clone was counted a few times. The V and J genes are TRBV24-1 and TRBJ2-3; possible D gene TRBD2, 6 bases. Trimming took 3 bases from V and 5 from J, leaving 11 bases between them. CDR1 and CDR2 from the germline V gene are KGHDR and SFDVKD. The CDR3 contains 14 residues. The CDR3 spells CATSDTFGGDTQYF. Here the CDR3 DNA reads TGTGCCACCAGTGATACCTTCGGGGGAGATACGCAGTATTTT.

The chain employs TRBV7-8 and TRBJ1-5; D call uncertain. The germline CDR1 and CDR2 sequences are SGHVS and FQNEAQ. The CDR3 consists of 14 residues. V was shortened by 1 base and J by 7 bases, with 11 bases between the two germline ends. CDR3 residues: CASSLVPGGQPQHF. The DNA of the CDR3 is TGTGCCAGCAGCTTAGTTCCCGGCGGGCAGCCCCAGCATTTT. Looking up the rest from reference TRBV7-8 and TRBJ1-5 gives the full variable domain: GAGVSQSPRYKVAKRGQDVALRCDPISGHVSLFWYQQALGQGPEFLTYFQNEAQLDKSGLPSDRFFAERPEGSVSTLKIQRTQQEDSAVYLCASSLVPGGQPQHFGDGTRLSIL.